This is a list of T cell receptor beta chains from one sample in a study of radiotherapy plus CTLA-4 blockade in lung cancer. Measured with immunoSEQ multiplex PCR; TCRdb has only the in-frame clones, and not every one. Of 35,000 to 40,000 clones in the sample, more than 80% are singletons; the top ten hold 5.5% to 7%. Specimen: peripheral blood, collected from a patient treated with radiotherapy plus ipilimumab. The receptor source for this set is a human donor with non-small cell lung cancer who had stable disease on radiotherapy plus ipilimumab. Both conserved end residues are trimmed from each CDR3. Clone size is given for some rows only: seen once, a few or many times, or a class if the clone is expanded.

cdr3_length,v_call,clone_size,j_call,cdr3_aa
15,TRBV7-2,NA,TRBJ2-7,ASRSALSQGASYEQY
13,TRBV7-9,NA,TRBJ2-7,ASSLEGTGSYEQY
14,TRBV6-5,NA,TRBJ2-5,ASSYSIQGATETQY
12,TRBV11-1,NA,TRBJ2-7,ASSLSESSYEQY
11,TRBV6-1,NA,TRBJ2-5,ATLVRGLETQY
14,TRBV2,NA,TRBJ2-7,ASSESSGRAWYEQY
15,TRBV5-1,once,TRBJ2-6,ASSLGGTISGANVLT
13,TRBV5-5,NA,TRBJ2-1,ASSQEGQGRDEQF
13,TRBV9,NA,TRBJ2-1,ASSDRDRTYNEQF
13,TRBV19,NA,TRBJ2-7,ASSIIGRGPYEQY
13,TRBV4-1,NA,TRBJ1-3,ASSQVVAGGNTIY
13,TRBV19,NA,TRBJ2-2,ASKALETNTGELF
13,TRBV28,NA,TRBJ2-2,ASSAGAWGTGELF
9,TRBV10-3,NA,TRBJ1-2,AISESSGYT
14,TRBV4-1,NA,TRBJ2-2,ASSQDARGNTGELF
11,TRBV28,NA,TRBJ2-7,ASGQGGRVEQY
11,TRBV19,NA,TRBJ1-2,ASQGPDYYGYT
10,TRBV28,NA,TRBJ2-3,ASLTSTDTQY
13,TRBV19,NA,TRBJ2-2,ATNPPGQNTGELF
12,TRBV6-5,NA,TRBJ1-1,ASSKGTQNTEAF
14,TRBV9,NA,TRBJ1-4,ASSADPTVGGEKLF
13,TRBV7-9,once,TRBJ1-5,ASSLMGGNNQPQH
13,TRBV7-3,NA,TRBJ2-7,ASSLNGGGPYEQY
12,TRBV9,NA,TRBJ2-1,ASSVTDTYNEQF
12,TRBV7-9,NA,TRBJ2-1,ASSLATGANEQF
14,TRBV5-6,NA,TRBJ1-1,ASSQRPMTGNTEAF
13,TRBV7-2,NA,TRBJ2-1,ASSLARGPYNEQF
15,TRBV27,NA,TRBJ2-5,ASSSNGLAGGRETQY
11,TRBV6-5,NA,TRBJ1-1,ASSFDRNTEAF
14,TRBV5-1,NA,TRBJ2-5,ASSLRPAGGSETQY
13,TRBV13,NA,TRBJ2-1,ASSPLREVGNEQF
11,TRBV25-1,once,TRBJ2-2,ASSRGHTGELF
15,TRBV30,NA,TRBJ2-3,AWSDPGLAGHTDTQY
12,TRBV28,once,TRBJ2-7,AIQIAGAPGEQY
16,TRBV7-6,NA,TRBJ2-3,ASSLNPSYISRTDTQY
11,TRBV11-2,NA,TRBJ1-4,ASSRGQNEKLF
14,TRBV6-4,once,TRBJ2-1,ASRHIRDREYNEQF
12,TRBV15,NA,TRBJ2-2,ATSRRTGNGELF
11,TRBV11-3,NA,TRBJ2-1,ASAGGTRGEQF
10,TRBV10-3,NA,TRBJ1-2,AISPRGGGYT
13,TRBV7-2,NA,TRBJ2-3,ASSPFSRGASTQY
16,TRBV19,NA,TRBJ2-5,ASSIKLAGVKAEETQY
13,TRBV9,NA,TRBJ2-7,ASSVGRRGDYEQY
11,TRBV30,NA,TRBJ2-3,AWRDNPTDTQY
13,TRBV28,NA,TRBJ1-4,ASSLKAGNNEKLF